This T cell receptor (beta chain) was recorded in a study of glioma-infiltrating T cells. Study-level points and caveats: Non-neoplastic patients had below-expected tissue-blood divergence, while all gliomas exceeded expectation. Very few CDR3 sequences were shared between tissue and blood.

V lost 4 bases and J lost 1, with 8 bases in between. Germline CDR1 reads SNHLY; CDR2 reads FYNNEI. This CDR3 is 14 amino acids long. On this clonotype itself: The antigen is undetermined. This may be a read error, as it is one base from a much larger clone.

The iRepertoire nested amplicon-rescue multiplex PCR amplified TCR alpha and beta CDR3s from RNA. TCRdb redid the calling of the multiplex PCR reads with MiXCR, one entry per CDR3 protein. The data hold under 200,000 distinct CDR3 sequences, with more than 35% observed a single time. The receptor was isolated from a human donor with low-grade glioma or glioblastoma, undergoing nonglioma brain surgery, or in good health (not recorded which). This sequence joins TRBV2 and TRBJ2-1; D unresolved. Material: glioma tissue, nonneoplastic brain tissue, or PBMCs (not recorded which). Here the CDR3 DNA reads TGTGCCAGCAGTGGGATAGTATCCTACAATGAGCAGTTCTTC. Amino acid sequence: CASSGIVSYNEQFF.